What follows describes a single TCR beta chain. The antigen is unknown. Method: immunoSEQ multiplex PCR; TCRdb's copy keeps in-frame clones and lacks some. The sample includes just over 20,000 clones, about 84% of them seen just once. This entry belongs to a study of T cells in localized non-small cell lung cancer. Overall study results and limits: There was higher T cell clonality in uninvolved adjacent lung than in tumor, and it was highest there. Adjacent lung held a median roughly 60 of the top 100 tumor clones. Higher adjacent-lung clonality was associated with shorter survival.

The sequence was obtained from a woman aged 40 to 75 with stage II squamous cell lung carcinoma. This material consisted of PBMCs, taken before any cancer treatment.

The CDR3 sequence: CASSPRTGNTEAFF. CDR3 nucleotides: TGTGCCAGCTCTCCTCGGACAGGGAACACTGAAGCTTTCTTT. The chain employs TRBV18 and TRBJ1-1; 7 bases agree with TRBD1. This CDR3 region has 14 residues. V lost 6 bases, J lost 1 base, and 5 bases stayed unmatched. Germline lookup yields CDR1 KGHSH and CDR2 LQKENI.